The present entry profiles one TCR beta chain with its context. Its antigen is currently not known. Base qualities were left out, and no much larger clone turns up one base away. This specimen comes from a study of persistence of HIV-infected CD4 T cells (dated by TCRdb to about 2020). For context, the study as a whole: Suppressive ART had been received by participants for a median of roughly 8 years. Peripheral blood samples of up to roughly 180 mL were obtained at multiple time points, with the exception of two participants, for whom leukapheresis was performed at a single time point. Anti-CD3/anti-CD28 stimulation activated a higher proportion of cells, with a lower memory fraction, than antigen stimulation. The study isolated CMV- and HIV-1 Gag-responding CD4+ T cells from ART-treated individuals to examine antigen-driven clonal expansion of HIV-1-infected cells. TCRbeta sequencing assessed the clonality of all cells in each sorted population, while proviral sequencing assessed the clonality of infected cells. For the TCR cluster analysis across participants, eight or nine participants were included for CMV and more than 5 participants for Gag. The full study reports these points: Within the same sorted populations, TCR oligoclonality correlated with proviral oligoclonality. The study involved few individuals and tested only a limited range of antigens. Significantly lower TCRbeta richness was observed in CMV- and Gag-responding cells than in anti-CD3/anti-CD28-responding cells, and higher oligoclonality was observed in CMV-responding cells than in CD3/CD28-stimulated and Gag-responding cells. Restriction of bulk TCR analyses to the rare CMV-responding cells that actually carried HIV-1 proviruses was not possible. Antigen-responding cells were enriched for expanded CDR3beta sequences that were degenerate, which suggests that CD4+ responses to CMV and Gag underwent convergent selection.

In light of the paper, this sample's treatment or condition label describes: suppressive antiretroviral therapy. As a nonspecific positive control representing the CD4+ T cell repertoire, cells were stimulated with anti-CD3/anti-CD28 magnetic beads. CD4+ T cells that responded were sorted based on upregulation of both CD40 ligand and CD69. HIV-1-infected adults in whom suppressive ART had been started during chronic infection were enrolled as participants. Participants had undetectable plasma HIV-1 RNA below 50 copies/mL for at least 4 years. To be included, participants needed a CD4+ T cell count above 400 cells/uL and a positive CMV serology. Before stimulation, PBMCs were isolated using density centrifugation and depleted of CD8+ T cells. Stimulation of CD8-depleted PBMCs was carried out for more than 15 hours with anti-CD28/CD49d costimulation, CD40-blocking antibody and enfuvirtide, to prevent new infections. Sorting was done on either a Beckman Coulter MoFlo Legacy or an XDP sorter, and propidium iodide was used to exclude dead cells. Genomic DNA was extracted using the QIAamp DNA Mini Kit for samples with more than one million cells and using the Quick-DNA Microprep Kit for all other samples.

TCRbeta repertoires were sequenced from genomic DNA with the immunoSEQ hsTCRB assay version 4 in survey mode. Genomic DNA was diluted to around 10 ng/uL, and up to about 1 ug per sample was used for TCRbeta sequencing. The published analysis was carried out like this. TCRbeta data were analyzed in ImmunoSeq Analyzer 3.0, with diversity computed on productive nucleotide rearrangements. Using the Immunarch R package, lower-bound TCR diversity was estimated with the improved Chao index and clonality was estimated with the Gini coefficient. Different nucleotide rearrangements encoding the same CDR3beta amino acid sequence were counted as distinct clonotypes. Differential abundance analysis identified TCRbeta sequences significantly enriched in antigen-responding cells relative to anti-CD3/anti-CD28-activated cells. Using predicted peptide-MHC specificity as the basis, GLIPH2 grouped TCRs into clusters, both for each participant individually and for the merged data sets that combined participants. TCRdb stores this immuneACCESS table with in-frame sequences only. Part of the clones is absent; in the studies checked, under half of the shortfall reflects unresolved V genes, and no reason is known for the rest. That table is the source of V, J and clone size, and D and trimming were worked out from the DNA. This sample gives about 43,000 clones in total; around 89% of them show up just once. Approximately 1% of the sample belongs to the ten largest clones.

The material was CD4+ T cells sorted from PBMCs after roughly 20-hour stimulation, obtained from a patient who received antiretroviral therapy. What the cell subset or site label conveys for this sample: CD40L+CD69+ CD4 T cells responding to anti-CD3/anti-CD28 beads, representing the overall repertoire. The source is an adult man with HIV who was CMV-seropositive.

CDR3 reads: CASKQESEAFF. The nucleotide sequence reads as follows: TGCGCCAGCAAACAAGAATCTGAAGCTTTCTTT. The chain is assembled from TRBV5-1 and TRBJ1-1, with the D gene call left open. Deletion took 6 bases off V and 6 bases off J, with a span of 9 bases between the germline ends. For CDR1 and CDR2, the germline V gene lists SGHRS and YFSETQ. Including the terminal cysteine and phenylalanine, the CDR3 comprises 11 residues. Only the CDR3 region is kept as DNA, spanning 33 bases read in frame from base 1.